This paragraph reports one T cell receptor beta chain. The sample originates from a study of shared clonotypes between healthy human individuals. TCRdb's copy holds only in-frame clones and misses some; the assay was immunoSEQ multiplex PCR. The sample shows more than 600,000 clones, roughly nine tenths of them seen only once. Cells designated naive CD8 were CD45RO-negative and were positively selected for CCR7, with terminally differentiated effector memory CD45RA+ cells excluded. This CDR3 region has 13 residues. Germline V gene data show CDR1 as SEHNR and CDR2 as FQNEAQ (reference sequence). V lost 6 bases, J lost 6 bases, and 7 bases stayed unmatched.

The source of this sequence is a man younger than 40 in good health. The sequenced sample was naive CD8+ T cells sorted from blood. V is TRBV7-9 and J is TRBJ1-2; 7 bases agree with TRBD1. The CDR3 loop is CASSPDRVNGYTF. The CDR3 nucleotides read TGTGCCAGCAGTCCCGACAGGGTTAATGGCTACACCTTC.